A selection of T cell receptor beta chains follows, all from one sample in a study of cytomegalovirus exposure and HLA in healthy donors. Method: immunoSEQ multiplex PCR; TCRdb's copy keeps in-frame clones and lacks some. The sample includes 40,000 to 60,000 clones. Sequenced: PBMCs. All receptors derive from a middle-aged man in good health and CMV-seropositive. The CDR3 runs from the conserved cysteine through the conserved F or W. D genes are given only for firm matches.

v_gene	j_gene	d_gene	CDR3nt	CDR3aa
TRBV9	TRBJ2-3	.	TGTGCCAGCAGCGCCGCAGATACGCAGTATTTT	CASSAADTQYF
TRBV2	TRBJ2-4	TRBD1	TGTGCCAGCAGGTCCCCGGGACAGGGGGCTGCTTTAGCCAAAAACATTCAGTACTTC	CASRSPGQGAALAKNIQYF
TRBV9	TRBJ1-2	.	TGTGCCAGCACCCGGGGTCACAAAGCTAACTATGGCTACACCTTC	CASTRGHKANYGYTF
TRBV28	TRBJ1-5	TRBD1	TGTGCCAGCAACGGACAGGTGGATCAGCCCCAGCATTTT	CASNGQVDQPQHF
TRBV11-2	TRBJ1-4	.	TGTGCCAGCAGCTTGGGGAGCAGGGGAGCTAATGAAAAACTGTTTTTT	CASSLGSRGANEKLFF
TRBV5-5	TRBJ1-5	.	TGTGCCAGCAGCTTAGACAGGATTAGCAATCAGCCCCAGCATTTT	CASSLDRISNQPQHF
TRBV11-2	TRBJ1-6	.	TGTGCCAGCAGCCCCAAGGGGAATTCACCCCTCCACTTT	CASSPKGNSPLHF
TRBV7-2	TRBJ1-2	.	TGTGCCAGCAGCTTACAGGGGACGAGAGACCGGTATGGCTACACCTTC	CASSLQGTRDRYGYTF
TRBV6-1	TRBJ1-5	.	TGTGCCAGCAGCGGGGGGCGGGGTAGCAATCAGCCCCAGCATTTT	CASSGGRGSNQPQHF
TRBV7-7	TRBJ2-7	TRBD1	TGTGCTAGCAGCCTCCTGGACAGGGGACACGAGCAGTACTTC	CASSLLDRGHEQYF
TRBV4-1	TRBJ2-2	.	TGCGCCAGCAGCCAAGGCGGGGCGCTTGGCGGGGAGCTGTTTTTT	CASSQGGALGGELFF
TRBV14	TRBJ2-7	.	TGTGCCAGCAGCCTGGACAGCCCCTACGAGCAGTACTTC	CASSLDSPYEQYF
TRBV6-1	TRBJ2-7	TRBD2	TGTGCCAGCATCAAAGCGGGGGGAGAGGTCGAGCAGTACTTC	CASIKAGGEVEQYF
TRBV7-2	TRBJ2-2	.	TGTGCCAGCAGCCGACAAGGGGCGAACACCGGGGAGCTGTTTTTT	CASSRQGANTGELFF
TRBV7-2	TRBJ2-7	.	TGTGCCAGCAGCTTAGGATCACAGGGTCCCTACGAGCAGTACTTC	CASSLGSQGPYEQYF
TRBV9	TRBJ2-5	TRBD2	TGTGCCAGCAGCCCGGGACTAGCGGGAGCGACAGAGACCCAGTACTTC	CASSPGLAGATETQYF
TRBV19	TRBJ1-3	.	TGTGCCAGTTCGCGCGGAAACACCATATATTTT	CASSRGNTIYF
TRBV4-2	TRBJ1-5	TRBD1	TGTGCCAGCAGCCAAAGGACCGGGACAGGGGACAATCAGCCCCAGCATTTT	CASSQRTGTGDNQPQHF